These 30 T cell receptor beta chains share one sample of origin, sequenced in a study of T cell changes during pregnancy in multiple sclerosis. Profiled with immunoSEQ multiplex PCR; TCRdb holds only in-frame clones, not every one. This sample has roughly 67,000 clones; approximately 90% occur once, and the top ten carry 1.4%. This material consisted of peripheral blood, taken in the second trimester of pregnancy. These receptors all stem from a female donor with multiple sclerosis, enrolled in a pregnancy study.

The rearrangement links TRBV5-1 to TRBJ2-5, with 8 nucleotides matching TRBD2. Trimming at V came to 1 base and at J to 4 bases, leaving 6 bases not matched to a gene. The CDR3 loop spans 15 amino acids. The V gene's germline CDR1 is SGHRS and CDR2 YFSETQ. The CDR3 sequence: CASSLNGGAGETQYF. The CDR3 nucleotides are TGCGCCAGCAGCTTGAACGGGGGGGCAGGAGAGACCCAGTACTTC.

This chain links TRBV5-6 with TRBJ1-1; maybe TRBD1 (6 bases). V lost 0 bases and J lost 10, with 13 bases in between. This CDR3 spans 13 amino acids. CDR1 SGHDT and CDR2 YYEEEE come from the germline V gene. CDR3 in amino acids: CASSLEPVRGAFF. CDR3 nucleotide sequence: TGTGCCAGCAGCTTGGAACCCGTCAGGGGAGCTTTCTTT.

This sequence joins TRBV27 and TRBJ2-4; possible D gene TRBD1, 5 bases. V was cut by 2 bases and J by 9 bases, with 20 bases left in between. In germline, CDR1 is MNHEY, CDR2 SMNVEV (reference sequence). The CDR3 sequence is 16 residues long. This chain's CDR3 is CASSLKGFAAQPIQYF. DNA for the CDR3: TGTGCCAGCAGTTTAAAGGGGTTTGCGGCCCAGCCCATTCAGTACTTC.

This rearrangement joins TRBV11-2 to TRBJ1-1; D not certain. The CDR3 covers 12 residues. The ends were cut back, 0 bases at V and 12 bases at J, with 11 bases in the middle. Germline assignment: CDR1 SGHAT and CDR2 FQNNGV. The CDR3 here is CASSLDPGGSFF. In DNA form, the CDR3 reads TGTGCCAGCAGCTTAGATCCGGGTGGGTCTTTCTTT.

There are a few counts of this clone. This rearrangement joins TRBV29-1 to TRBJ1-4, with D tentatively TRBD1 (5 bases). V was shortened by 3 bases and J by 6 bases, with 11 bases between the two germline ends. CDR3 size: 13 residues. CDR1 and CDR2 (germline): SQVTM, ANQGSEA. The DNA of the CDR3 is TGCAGCGTTGAGGCTGACAGACATGAAAAACTGTTTTTT. Amino acid sequence: CSVEADRHEKLFF.

The chain recombines TRBV7-2 with TRBJ2-7, with 7 bases fitting TRBD2. Losses at the gene ends were 2 bases for V and 6 bases for J; bases not matched to a gene: 7. CDR3 length: 14 amino acids. Germline CDR1 is SGHTA and CDR2 is FQGNSA. Here the CDR3 DNA reads TGTGCCAGCAGCTTATATGGGGGGGGAGGCGAGCAGTACTTC. Translated, it gives CASSLYGGGGEQYF.

The sample holds a few counts of this clone. The chain is built from TRBV19 and TRBJ1-5; no firm D call. The V end lost 3 bases, the J end lost 2 bases, and 8 bases lay between the germline ends. The CDR3 loop spans 14 amino acids. Per germline, CDR1 LNHDA and CDR2 SQIVND (reference sequence). For the CDR3, the DNA is TGTGCCAGTAGTATGATGGCGGGCAATCAGCCCCAGCATTTT. This translates into CASSMMAGNQPQHF.

The chain has TRBV7-2 and TRBJ1-4; 8 bases match TRBD1. The germline V gene encodes CDR1 SGHTA and CDR2 FQGNSA. This CDR3 spans 14 amino acids. Germline trimming cut 5 bases from V and 4 bases from J; bases unmatched to any gene: 3. The CDR3 nucleotides read TGTGCCAGCAGCCAGGACAGGGATAATGAAAAACTGTTTTTT. Its translation: CASSQDRDNEKLFF.

This chain links TRBV5-1 with TRBJ1-4; tentative D call: TRBD1 (6 bases). Trimming took 3 bases from V and 8 from J, leaving 11 bases between them. This CDR3 comprises 13 residues. The germline gives CDR1 SGHRS, CDR2 YFSETQ. The CDR3 DNA sequence: TGCGCCAGCAGCTCGGCAGGGGACGAAAAACTGTTTTTT. This codes for CASSSAGDEKLFF.

V gene TRBV7-9 combines with J gene TRBJ1-4; unclear D gene. The germline V gene encodes CDR1 SEHNR and CDR2 FQNEAQ (reference sequence). The CDR3 has 15 residues. V was cut by 2 bases and J by 1 base, with 8 bases left in between. The CDR3 reads CASSLYGGTNEKLFF. The CDR3 DNA is TGTGCCAGCAGCTTATACGGTGGAACTAATGAAAAACTGTTTTTT.

The gene calls are TRBV25-1 and TRBJ2-7; 10 bases are a match to TRBD2. Unmatched junction bases numbered 10, after V lost 7 bases and J lost 4 bases. Germline V gene sequence: CDR1 MGHDK, CDR2 SYGVNS. The CDR3 spans 15 residues. CDR3 sequence (DNA): TGTGCCAGCACGGGAATAGCTAGCGGGAGTTACGAGCAGTACTTC. This gives the protein CASTGIASGSYEQYF.

The V gene is TRBV7-9, the J gene TRBJ2-5; maybe TRBD1 (7 bases). The last part of the DNA fits TRBJ2-7 better; the J call may be wrong. CDR3 length: 17 amino acids. The germline V gene has CDR1 SEHNR and CDR2 FQNEAQ (reference sequence). CDR3 protein: CASSLGGLGQGGYEQYF. For the CDR3, the DNA is TGTGCCAGCAGCTTAGGAGGATTGGGGCAGGGGGGTTACGAGCAGTACTTC.

The chain employs TRBV30 and TRBJ2-6, with D perhaps TRBD1 (5 bases). Trimming cost V 7 bases and J 0 bases, with 19 bases left between them. The germline CDR1 and CDR2 sequences are GTSNPN and SVGIG (reference sequence). This CDR3 region has 17 residues. The CDR3 here is CASRSSGLFSGANVLTF. The CDR3, as DNA: TGTGCCTCGAGGTCCTCAGGGCTATTCTCTGGGGCCAACGTCCTGACTTTC. Combining the CDR3 with reference TRBV30 and TRBJ2-6 gives the whole variable domain SQTIHQWPATLVQPVGSPLSLECTVEGTSNPNLYWYRQAAGRGLQLLFYSVGIGQISSEVPQNLSASRPQDRQFILSSKKLLLSDSGFYLCASRSSGLFSGANVLTFGAGSRLTVL.

The rearrangement uses TRBV5-1 and TRBJ2-3; 8 bases align to TRBD2. CDR3 size: 14 residues. Germline loops: CDR1 SGHRS, CDR2 YFSETQ. V shed 2 bases and J 2 bases; nucleotides not matched to a gene: 1. CDR3 coding DNA: TGCGCCAGCAGCTTTAGCGGGATCACAGATACGCAGTATTTT. As protein: CASSFSGITDTQYF.

The J gene is TRBJ1-1, the V gene TRBV19; D is unresolved. CDR3 length: 17 residues. Germline V lookup: CDR1 LNHDA, CDR2 SQIVND (reference sequence). V dropped 7 bases and J dropped 1 base, with 22 bases sitting between them. DNA of the CDR3: TGTGCCAGTATTGCAGAGGGATGGCTCAACAAGAACACTGAAGCTTTCTTT. Amino acids: CASIAEGWLNKNTEAFF.

The rearrangement uses TRBV19 and TRBJ2-7, with 9 bases fitting TRBD1. CDR1 and CDR2 from the germline V gene are LNHDA and SQIVND (reference sequence). The trim removed 5 bases at V and 6 bases at J, leaving 5 bases unmatched. The CDR3 is 13 residues long. Here the CDR3 reads CASSSRTGVEQYF. In DNA, the CDR3 is TGTGCCAGTAGTTCTCGGACAGGGGTCGAGCAGTACTTC.

The CDR3 loop reads CASSLDYRAYEQYF. The CDR3 nucleotides read TGTGCCAGCAGCTTAGATTACAGGGCCTACGAGCAGTACTTC. The V and J genes are TRBV7-2 and TRBJ2-7; weak D call: TRBD1 (6 bases). This CDR3 contains 14 residues. With 1 base removed from V and 2 bases from J, the gap between germline ends came to 9 bases. Germline V gene data show CDR1 as SGHTA and CDR2 as FQGNSA. The variable domain in full, completed from reference TRBV7-2 and TRBJ2-7, reads GAGVSQSPSNKVTEKGKDVELRCDPISGHTALYWYRQSLGQGLEFLIYFQGNSAPDKSGLPSDRFSAERTGGSVSTLTIQRTQQEDSAVYLCASSLDYRAYEQYFGPGTRLTVT.

The chain carries TRBV7-2 and TRBJ2-7; D is possibly TRBD2 (5 bases). The CDR3 loop spans 14 amino acids. V was pared by 5 bases and J by 1 base, with 12 bases between. Germline CDR1 is SGHTA and CDR2 is FQGNSA. In DNA, the CDR3 is TGTGCCAGCAGCCAAGACTATCGGTCCTACGAGCAGTACTTC. Encoded protein: CASSQDYRSYEQYF.

Here the CDR3 reads CASAEQGGWSEQYF. DNA of the CDR3: TGTGCCAGCGCAGAGCAGGGGGGTTGGAGCGAGCAGTACTTC. V and J are TRBV6-5 and TRBJ2-7; TRBD1 might be the D (7 bases). CDR1 and CDR2 from the germline V gene are MNHEY and SVGAGI. Trimming took off 8 bases at V and 6 bases at J, with 20 bases between the two ends. The CDR3 consists of 14 residues.

The V and J genes are TRBV18 and TRBJ1-1; D is perhaps TRBD1 (5 bases). Germline CDR1 KGHSH, CDR2 LQKENI. This CDR3 has 14 residues. V lost 6 bases and J 1 base, leaving 12 bases between the germline ends. The chain's CDR3 is CASSRYTGNTEAFF. The CDR3 DNA reads as TGTGCCAGCTCCCGATATACAGGGAACACTGAAGCTTTCTTT.

This sequence joins TRBV7-2 and TRBJ1-5; no definite D call. The CDR3 spans 13 residues. The germline V and J ends were trimmed by 5 bases and 4 bases, with 9 bases remaining between them. CDR1 is SGHTA and CDR2 is FQGNSA in the germline V gene. The CDR3 spells CASSRGVNQPQHF. DNA for the CDR3: TGTGCCAGCAGCCGAGGAGTGAATCAGCCCCAGCATTTT.

The chain employs TRBV4-3 and TRBJ2-5; D perhaps matches TRBD1 (5 bases). Germline V gene data show CDR1 as LGHNA and CDR2 as YSLEER. There are 12 residues in the CDR3. Trimming took 5 bases from V and 1 from J, leaving 5 bases between them. CDR3 loop: CASSDSQETQYF. The CDR3 DNA follows: TGCGCCAGCAGCGACAGCCAAGAGACCCAGTACTTC.

This clone is a singleton in its sample. The chain's CDR3 is CASSRSRTSGRAFF. In DNA, the CDR3 is TGTGCCAGCAGTCGGTCGAGGACCTCGGGGAGAGCTTTCTTT. The chain uses TRBV6-5 and TRBJ1-1; D gene unclear. From germline, CDR1 is MNHEY and CDR2 SVGAGI. The CDR3 spans 14 residues. Trimming left V 5 bases short and J 10 bases short, with 20 bases between.

A single count supports this clone. This chain joins TRBV6-6 and TRBJ1-1; 7 nucleotides agree with TRBD1. J gave up 0 bases and V 7 bases, and 5 bases lay outside the gene matches. The germline CDR1 and CDR2 sequences are MNHNY and SVGAGI (reference sequence). This CDR3 is built from 14 residues. For the CDR3, the DNA is TGTGCCAGCACATCAGGACAGGTGAACACTGAAGCTTTCTTT. Protein: CASTSGQVNTEAFF.

The chain is built from TRBV5-6 and TRBJ1-5; D ambiguous. CDR3 size: 15 residues. Trimming took off 1 base at V and 2 bases at J, with 10 bases between the two ends. The germline V gene has CDR1 SGHDT and CDR2 YYEEEE. The CDR3 nucleotides are TGTGCCAGCAGCTTGACCGACACTGGCAATCAGCCCCAGCATTTT. Its protein is CASSLTDTGNQPQHF.

The chain couples TRBV5-1 to TRBJ2-1, with D unresolved. The CDR3 spans 15 residues. From germline, CDR1 is SGHRS and CDR2 YFSETQ. Deletions cut 0 bases from V and 0 bases from J, with 7 bases between. CDR3 residues: CASSLGESSYNEQFF. Here the CDR3 DNA reads TGCGCCAGCAGCTTGGGTGAGAGCTCCTACAATGAGCAGTTCTTC.

This clone was detected a few times. The chain employs TRBV7-2 and TRBJ1-6; 10 positions agree with TRBD1. CDR3 length: 16 residues. Germline V gene lookup returns CDR1 SGHTA and CDR2 FQGNSA. V shed 10 bases, J shed 0 bases, and the junction held 6 bases outside the gene matches. In nucleotides, the CDR3 is TGTGCCACCCGGGGACAGGGGAGCTCCTATAATTCACCCCTCCACTTT. Its translation: CATRGQGSSYNSPLHF.

The gene calls are TRBV4-1 and TRBJ2-2, with D hard to call. The germline V gene has CDR1 MGHRA and CDR2 YSYEKL. The CDR3 runs to 16 residues. The germline V and J ends were trimmed by 1 base and 6 bases, with 15 bases remaining between them. The CDR3 loop is CASSQGLPGYPGELFF. In nucleotides, the CDR3 is TGCGCCAGCAGCCAAGGTCTTCCCGGGTACCCCGGGGAGCTGTTTTTT.

The chain recombines TRBV7-8 with TRBJ2-3; TRBD2 matches at 14 bases. The J segment lost 4 bases and the V segment lost 2 bases, leaving 5 bases of the junction unmatched. The CDR3 is 17 residues long. Germline V CDR1 and CDR2: SGHVS, FQNEAQ. The CDR3 DNA reads TGTGCCAGCAGCTTAATCGGGACTAGCGGGAGCGCAGATACGCAGTATTTT. Amino acids: CASSLIGTSGSADTQYF.

The chain employs TRBV27 and TRBJ2-7, with 7 bases aligning to TRBD1. Germline CDR1 reads MNHEY; CDR2 reads SMNVEV (reference sequence). The CDR3 spans 14 residues. The V and J ends lost 6 bases and 6 bases, in that order; junction bases with no gene match: 11. The CDR3 DNA follows: TGTGCCAGCAGCCTTACCGGGACAGCGCCCGAGCAGTACTTC. It yields the protein CASSLTGTAPEQYF.